This TCR beta chain was observed in a study of cytomegalovirus exposure and HLA in healthy donors. In the study overall: Of all 400 or so donors who were genotyped, 80% to 85% belonged to the Caucasian-associated ancestry cluster. Study-wide results and caveats: One variant, a missense change in DCLRE1C, was linked in a later analysis to TCR beta V- and J-gene trimming.

This clone was seen a few times. Its antigen is still unknown. The PCR employed 60 Vbeta primers together with 13 Jbeta primers. TCRdb's table, derived via immunoSEQ multiplex PCR, lists solely in-frame clones and lacks some. The sample gives approximately 69,000 clones, approximately 74% of which show up once; about 24% is in the top ten. V gave up 1 base and J gave up 6 bases, with 7 bases separating them. CDR3 size: 12 residues. In germline, CDR1 is SGHDT, CDR2 YYEEEE. The sample was PBMCs. The gene calls are TRBV5-6 and TRBJ1-2, with a weak D call TRBD1 (5 bases). This receptor was identified in a woman aged 30 to 39 in good health and CMV-seropositive. The CDR3 DNA reads as TGTGCCAGCAGCTTGTGGGGGGATGGCTACACCTTC. Encoded protein: CASSLWGDGYTF.